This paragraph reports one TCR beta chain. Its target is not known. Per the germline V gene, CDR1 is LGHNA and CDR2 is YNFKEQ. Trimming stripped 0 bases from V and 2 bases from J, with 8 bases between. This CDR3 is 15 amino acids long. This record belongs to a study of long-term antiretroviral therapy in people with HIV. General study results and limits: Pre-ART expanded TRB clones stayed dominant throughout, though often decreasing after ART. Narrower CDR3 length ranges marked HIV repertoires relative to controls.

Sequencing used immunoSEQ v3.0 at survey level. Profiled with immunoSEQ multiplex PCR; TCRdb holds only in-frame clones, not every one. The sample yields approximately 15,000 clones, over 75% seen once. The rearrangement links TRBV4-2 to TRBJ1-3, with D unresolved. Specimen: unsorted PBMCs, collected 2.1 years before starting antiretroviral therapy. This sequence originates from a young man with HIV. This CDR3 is CASSQDMIAGNTIYF. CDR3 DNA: TGTGCCAGCAGCCAAGATATGATCGCTGGAAACACCATATATTTT.